The 3 T cell receptor beta chains listed next were all sequenced from one sample in a study of sequential checkpoint blockade in melanoma. Produced via immunoSEQ multiplex PCR; TCRdb's table is partial and in-frame only. The sample lists under 25,000 clones; approximately 70% were seen once. Documented treatment: randomized to nivolumab then ipilimumab (arm A) or the reverse (arm B). Sequencing used CD8+ T cells sorted from blood (inferred from file names), obtained from a patient given nivolumab and ipilimumab in sequence. These TCRs come from a human donor with melanoma.

The table lists this clone with a few counts. The rearrangement joins TRBV2 to TRBJ1-3; D not certain. V was clipped by 6 bases and J by 0 bases, with 9 bases between them. The germline CDR1 and CDR2 sequences are SNHLY and FYNNEI. The CDR3 loop spans 14 amino acids. The CDR3 DNA reads TGTGCCAGCAGCGTATACGGCTCTGGAAACACCATATATTTT. As protein: CASSVYGSGNTIYF.

A single count supports this clone. V is TRBV28 and J is TRBJ2-7, with D possibly matching TRBD2 (7 bases). CDR1 and CDR2 from the germline V gene are MDHEN and SYDVKM. The CDR3 is made up of 14 amino acids. V was clipped by 1 base and J by 6 bases, with 13 bases between them. The CDR3 region is CASSLSGEGGEQYF. Written as DNA, the CDR3 is TGTGCCAGCAGTTTATCAGGGGAGGGCGGCGAGCAGTACTTC. Full variable domain (outside the CDR3, taken from reference TRBV28 and TRBJ2-7): DVKVTQSSRYLVKRTGEKVFLECVQDMDHENMFWYRQDPGLGLRLIYFSYDVKMKEKGDIPEGYSVSREKKERFSLILESASTNQTSMYLCASSLSGEGGEQYFGPGTRLTVT.

This chain joins TRBV27 and TRBJ1-2; D not certain. Germline assignment: CDR1 MNHEY and CDR2 SMNVEV (reference sequence). V lost 4 bases and J lost 3, with 15 bases in between. The CDR3 length is 15 residues. CDR3 protein: CASSSYNSQDYGYTF. DNA for the CDR3: TGTGCCAGCAGTTCCTACAACAGTCAGGACTATGGCTACACCTTC.